The 30 T cell receptor beta chains below come from one sample, sequenced in a study of circulating CD8 cells and anti-PD-1 response in melanoma (dated by TCRdb to about 2020). The sequencing machine was a NextSeq 500. The QIAseq Immune Repertoire RNA Library Kit, Human TCR Panel, was used to prepare TCR libraries from about 15 ng of total RNA. TCRdb passed the public sequencing reads through fastp at Q25 and MiXCR, retaining productive beta sequences. All rows with the same CDR3 protein become a single entry with the most common DNA and genes. This sample has roughly 1,200 distinct CDR3 sequences in its table, and 9% to 10% of those were observed once. Less than 35% of the sample is in the top ten clones. A BD FACSAria II cell sorter was used to sort four subsets, defined by PD-1 and/or TIGIT, from live CD3+CD8+TCRalphabeta+ cells. The source material was CD8+ T cells from PBMCs, sampled at baseline or after one month of anti-PD-1 therapy (not recorded which). These receptors were taken from a human donor with melanoma.

By sample fraction, this clonotype is medium-sized. The V gene is TRBV19, the J gene TRBJ2-2; D is undetermined. Germline V gene data show CDR1 as LNHDA and CDR2 as SQIVND (reference sequence). The CDR3 loop spans 12 amino acids. Deletions cut 8 bases from V and 5 bases from J, with 9 bases between. In nucleotides, the CDR3 is TGTGCCAGTTCTTTCCCAACCGGGGAGCTGTTTTTT. Translation: CASSFPTGELFF.

The chain carries TRBV20-1 and TRBJ2-7, with D possibly being TRBD1 (5 bases). The V and J ends lost 5 bases and 4 bases respectively, with 15 bases between them. Germline CDR1 is DFQATT and CDR2 is SNEGSKA (reference sequence). The CDR3 extends over 13 amino acids. CDR3 nucleotide sequence: TGCAGTGCTCAAGACAGTAGTCCTTACGAGCAGTACTTC. It translates to CSAQDSSPYEQYF.

By proportion, this clonotype is medium-sized. CDR3 region: CASGYGGPTYEQYF. In DNA, the CDR3 is TGTGCCAGCGGGTACGGGGGGCCGACCTACGAGCAGTACTTC. The chain couples TRBV4-2 to TRBJ2-7; D is perhaps TRBD2 (7 bases). Trimming removed 8 bases at V and 2 bases at J, with 16 bases between. Germline CDR1 and CDR2: LGHNA and YNFKEQ. CDR3 length equals 14 residues.

This clonotype was detected a few times. CDR3 amino acids: CASGPIMEGLGNYGYTF. The CDR3 region has the DNA TGTGCTAGTGGTCCCATAATGGAGGGTCTCGGAAACTATGGCTACACCTTC. V is TRBV12-5 and J is TRBJ1-2; D gene uncertain. V was trimmed by 5 bases and J by 2 bases, leaving 21 bases between them. In germline, CDR1 is LGHNT, CDR2 FRNRAP. The CDR3 runs 17 residues.

This clonotype is termed medium-sized. The rearrangement links TRBV19 to TRBJ1-1; D perhaps matches TRBD1 (5 bases). Germline V gene data show CDR1 as LNHDA and CDR2 as SQIVND (reference sequence). CDR3 length equals 14 residues. Trimming removed 3 bases at V and 1 base at J, with 9 bases between. In nucleotides, the CDR3 is TGTGCCAGTAGTATGGACGGGGGGAACACTGAAGCTTTCTTT. Translation gives CASSMDGGNTEAFF.

This chain's CDR3 is CASSFQGARDNEQFF. CDR3 DNA: TGTGCCAGCAGCTTTCAGGGGGCGCGGGACAATGAGCAGTTCTTC. The J gene is TRBJ2-1, the V gene TRBV7-8; 8 bases are a match to TRBD1. From germline, CDR1 is SGHVS and CDR2 FQNEAQ. V trimming: 3 bases; J trimming: 5 bases; junction bases outside the gene matches: 6. The CDR3 sequence is 15 residues long.

The chain has TRBV7-2 and TRBJ2-3, with a possible D match to TRBD1 (5 bases). Germline V CDR1 and CDR2: SGHTA, FQGNSA. V lost 5 bases and J lost 0, with 9 bases in between. This CDR3 has 14 residues. CDR3 in DNA: TGTGCCAGCAGCCTAGGGGCTAGCACAGATACGCAGTATTTT. Its translation is CASSLGASTDTQYF.

Of note for this clonotype: This sequence may be a read error, since a much larger clone differs from it by one base. Without the conserved terminal phenylalanine or tryptophan, this CDR3 likely stems from a read error. CDR3 nucleotides: TGCAGCGTTGATCAGGGGCAGGCTGAAGCTTTCTTA. Translated: CSVDQGQAEAFL. The chain employs TRBV29-1 and TRBJ1-1, with D perhaps TRBD1 (6 bases). Trimming cost V 3 bases and J 6 bases, with 11 bases left between them. CDR1 and CDR2 (germline): SQVTM, ANQGSEA. The CDR3 consists of 12 residues.

By share, this clonotype counts as medium-sized (0.01 to 0.1%). This chain connects TRBV7-3 to TRBJ2-1, with D hard to call. Germline values: CDR1 SGHTA, CDR2 FQGTGA. V dropped 4 bases and J dropped 7 bases, with 8 bases sitting between them. The CDR3 spans 12 residues. The CDR3 here is CASSSDGNEQFF. For the CDR3, the DNA is TGTGCCAGCAGCTCTGACGGAAATGAGCAGTTCTTC.

This clonotype is medium-sized in the sample. This chain links TRBV19 with TRBJ1-2; TRBD1 might be the D (5 bases). This CDR3 contains 13 residues. Deletions cut 10 bases from V and 6 bases from J, with 18 bases between. The V gene's germline CDR1 is LNHDA and CDR2 SQIVND (reference sequence). DNA of the CDR3: TGTGCCATTTCCGACGGGGGAGTGAATGGCTACACCTTC. Translating gives CAISDGGVNGYTF.

This clonotype is labeled medium-sized (0.01 to 0.1%). The chain combines TRBV29-1 with TRBJ2-3; D remains unclear. The ends were cut back, 4 bases at V and 2 bases at J, with 16 bases in the middle. Germline V gives CDR1 SQVTM, CDR2 ANQGSEA. CDR3 length: 15 amino acids. The CDR3 here is CSVVLASSSTDTQYF. As DNA, the CDR3 is TGCAGCGTTGTGTTGGCGAGTTCATCCACAGATACGCAGTATTTT.

This chain joins TRBV28 and TRBJ1-6, with no clear D. This CDR3 contains 13 residues. V was trimmed by 6 bases and J by 7 bases, leaving 10 bases between them. The germline CDR1 and CDR2 sequences are MDHEN and SYDVKM. CDR3 nucleotides: TGTGCCAGCAGGGATTACAGCAATTCACCCCTCCACTTT. This codes for CASRDYSNSPLHF. Filled out from reference TRBV28 and TRBJ1-6, the complete variable domain reads DVKVTQSSRYLVKRTGEKVFLECVQDMDHENMFWYRQDPGLGLRLIYFSYDVKMKEKGDIPEGYSVSREKKERFSLILESASTNQTSMYLCASRDYSNSPLHFGNGTRLTVT.

This clonotype turned up a few times. Being one base from a much bigger clone, this may be a read error. This chain links TRBV29-1 with TRBJ2-3; maybe TRBD2 (6 bases). The germline V gene encodes CDR1 SQVTM and CDR2 ANQGSEA. V lost 8 bases, J lost 3 bases, and 18 bases lay in between. This CDR3 is built from 14 residues. CDR3 loop: CSPEGREVTDTQYF. The CDR3 DNA reads as TGCAGCCCCGAGGGGCGGGAAGTGACAGATACGCAGTATTTT.

Within the sample, this clonotype is medium-sized. The chain couples TRBV3-1 to TRBJ2-2; 9 bases are shared with TRBD1. V lost 7 bases and J lost 4; bases outside the gene matches: 4. Germline V gives CDR1 LGHDT, CDR2 YNNKEL (reference sequence). This CDR3 region has 14 residues. The CDR3 loop reads CASKLGQGTGELFF. CDR3 nucleotides: TGTGCCAGCAAGCTGGGACAGGGCACCGGGGAGCTGTTTTTT.

As concerns this clonotype: One base away lies a much larger clone, so this may be a sequencing read error. This sequence joins TRBV14 and TRBJ2-2; D ambiguous. The V end lost 4 bases, the J end lost 5 bases, and 20 bases lay between the germline ends. This CDR3 has 17 residues. Germline V gene data show CDR1 as SGHDN and CDR2 as FVKESK. The CDR3 is CASSLARAAGVTGELFF. Here the CDR3 DNA reads TGTGCCAGCAGCCTAGCTCGCGCGGCAGGTGTAACCGGGGAGCTGTTTTTT.

By share, this clonotype ranks as medium-sized. This chain links TRBV19 with TRBJ2-5, with no clear D. The length of the CDR3 is 13 residues. CDR1 is LNHDA, CDR2 SQIVND, per germline (reference sequence). V was clipped by 5 bases and J by 2 bases, with 9 bases between them. In DNA form, the CDR3 reads TGTGCCAGTAGTTTGGCAGCACAAGAGACCCAGTACTTC. As protein: CASSLAAQETQYF.

This clonotype is labeled medium-sized. The V call is TRBV24-1, the J call TRBJ2-1; D is possibly TRBD1 or TRBD2 (6 bases each). CDR3 length: 13 amino acids. Germline-derived CDR1 and CDR2 are KGHDR and SFDVKD. Trimming pared 7 bases from V and 9 bases from J, leaving 15 bases between. CDR3 protein: CATSEGGLGEQFF. CDR3 DNA: TGTGCCACCAGCGAGGGGGGTCTGGGTGAGCAGTTCTTC.

In this sample, this clonotype is medium-sized. The V gene is TRBV15, the J gene TRBJ1-5, with unresolved D. CDR1 LNHNV and CDR2 YYDKDF come from the germline V gene (reference sequence). With 1 base removed from V and 4 bases from J, the gap between germline ends came to 14 bases. The length of the CDR3 is 16 residues. CDR3 in amino acids: CATSRGEGRSNQPQHF. In nucleotides, the CDR3 is TGTGCCACCAGCAGAGGGGAAGGACGGTCAAATCAGCCCCAGCATTTT.

The chain is built from TRBV4-1 and TRBJ2-7, with D perhaps TRBD2 (6 bases). The V gene lost 4 bases and the J gene lost 5 bases, with 12 bases spanning the gap. Germline V gene data show CDR1 as MGHRA and CDR2 as YSYEKL. The CDR3 is 13 amino acids. Written as DNA, the CDR3 is TGCGCCAGCAGCCCGGATCCGGGGGACGAGCAGTACTTC. Residues: CASSPDPGDEQYF.

In its sample, this clonotype was seen a few times. This chain joins TRBV5-6 and TRBJ1-2; the D is unclear. In germline, CDR1 is SGHDT, CDR2 YYEEEE. The CDR3 consists of 13 residues. The V gene lost 4 bases and the J gene lost 6 bases, with 13 bases spanning the gap. CDR3 loop: CASSAGIIDGYTF. CDR3 nucleotides: TGTGCCAGCAGCGCGGGGATTATAGATGGCTACACCTTC.

This clonotype is classed as medium-sized. The chain combines TRBV10-3 with TRBJ2-3, with 8 bases lining up with TRBD1. The germline V gene has CDR1 ENHRY and CDR2 SYGVKD. V was pared by 7 bases and J by 0 bases, with 12 bases of the junction left unmatched. The CDR3 runs to 17 residues. For the CDR3, the DNA is TGTGCCATCAATAGTCCACAGGGGGGTGCAAGCACAGATACGCAGTATTTT. This encodes CAINSPQGGASTDTQYF.

In its sample, this clonotype was seen a few times. Possible read error: a much larger clone is one base away. The rearrangement uses TRBV6-5 and TRBJ1-5; D is undetermined. CDR1 and CDR2 from the germline V gene are MNHEY and SVGAGI. Trimming took off 7 bases at V and 7 bases at J, with 14 bases between the two ends. The length of the CDR3 is 13 residues. The CDR3 coding sequence is TGTGCCAGCATGGCGGGATCGGAGCAGCCCCAGCATTTT. This sequence encodes CASMAGSEQPQHF.

The chain is built from TRBV14 and TRBJ2-7; possible D gene TRBD2, 5 bases. V gave up 8 bases and J gave up 0 bases, with 8 bases separating them. This CDR3 has 12 residues. CDR1 is SGHDN, CDR2 FVKESK, per germline. CDR3 nucleotide sequence: TGTGCCAGCGGGGAGACCTCCTACGAGCAGTACTTC. Translation: CASGETSYEQYF.

In this sample, this clonotype is medium-sized. This chain uses TRBV9 with TRBJ2-1; perhaps TRBD2 as D (9 bases). The ends were cut back, 2 bases at V and 9 bases at J, with 15 bases in the middle. Germline CDR1 SGDLS, CDR2 YYNGEE. CDR3 length equals 14 residues. The CDR3 coding sequence is TGTGCCAGCAGCGTGGCTAGCGGGACAGGTGAGCAGTTCTTC. As protein: CASSVASGTGEQFF. The whole variable domain, filled in from reference TRBV9 and TRBJ2-1, reads DSGVTQTPKHLITATGQRVTLRCSPRSGDLSVYWYQQSLDQGLQFLIQYYNGEERAKGNILERFSAQQFPDLHSELNLSSLELGDSALYFCASSVASGTGEQFFGPGTRLTVL.

J is TRBJ1-2 and V is TRBV27; D is ambiguous. CDR3 length: 14 residues. V was clipped by 6 bases and J by 2 bases, with 13 bases between them. Germline V gene data show CDR1 as MNHEY and CDR2 as SMNVEV (reference sequence). The CDR3 here is CASRPGLANYGYTF. The CDR3 bases are TGTGCCAGCAGACCGGGCTTGGCCAACTATGGCTACACCTTC.

This chain joins TRBV27 and TRBJ1-2; 9 bases agree with TRBD1. The CDR3 covers 13 residues. V trimming: 5 bases; J trimming: 8 bases; junction bases outside the gene matches: 6. Germline V gives CDR1 MNHEY, CDR2 SMNVEV (reference sequence). CDR3 amino acids: CASSIGQGNGYTF. The CDR3 DNA reads TGTGCCAGCAGTATCGGACAGGGGAACGGCTACACCTTC.

This clonotype ranks as large. The chain employs TRBV20-1 and TRBJ1-5; 7 positions match TRBD1. The CDR3 has 16 amino acids. Germline assignment: CDR1 DFQATT and CDR2 SNEGSKA (reference sequence). With 0 bases clipped from V and 6 bases from J, the junction kept 11 bases outside the gene matches. CDR3: CSAREDARGISQPQHF. The CDR3 DNA sequence: TGCAGTGCTAGAGAAGACGCCAGGGGGATAAGTCAGCCCCAGCATTTT.

In its sample, this clonotype was seen a few times. V is TRBV19 and J is TRBJ2-3, with D possibly being TRBD1 (5 bases). The germline gives CDR1 LNHDA, CDR2 SQIVND (reference sequence). The CDR3 sequence is 15 residues long. Deletions cut 3 bases from V and 0 bases from J, with 10 bases between. The CDR3 coding sequence is TGTGCCAGTAGTATTCCAGGGCCTAGCACAGATACGCAGTATTTT. Protein: CASSIPGPSTDTQYF.

A remark on this clonotype: Since a much larger clone is just one base distant, this may be a read error. The chain combines TRBV19 with TRBJ1-5; tentatively, D is TRBD1 (5 bases). Germline V lookup: CDR1 LNHDA, CDR2 SQIVND (reference sequence). The CDR3 is 13 amino acids. CDR3 sequence reads: CASVGTSNQPLHF. The CDR3 DNA reads as TGTGCCAGTGTTGGGACTAGCAATCAGCCCCTGCATTTT. The full variable domain, completed using reference TRBV19 and TRBJ1-5, is DGGITQSPKYLFRKEGQNVTLSCEQNLNHDAMYWYRQDPGQGLRLIYYSQIVNDFQKGDIAEGYSVSREKKESFPLTVTSAQKNPTAFYLCASVGTSNQPLHFGDGTRLSIL.

By proportion, this clonotype is medium-sized. V gene TRBV20-1 combines with J gene TRBJ2-1, with unresolved D. This CDR3 is 13 amino acids long. V was cut by 3 bases and J by 1 base, with 7 bases left in between. CDR1 and CDR2 (germline): DFQATT, SNEGSKA (reference sequence). The chain's CDR3 is CSASSASYNEQFF. CDR3 nucleotide sequence: TGCAGTGCTAGCTCGGCATCCTACAATGAGCAGTTCTTC.